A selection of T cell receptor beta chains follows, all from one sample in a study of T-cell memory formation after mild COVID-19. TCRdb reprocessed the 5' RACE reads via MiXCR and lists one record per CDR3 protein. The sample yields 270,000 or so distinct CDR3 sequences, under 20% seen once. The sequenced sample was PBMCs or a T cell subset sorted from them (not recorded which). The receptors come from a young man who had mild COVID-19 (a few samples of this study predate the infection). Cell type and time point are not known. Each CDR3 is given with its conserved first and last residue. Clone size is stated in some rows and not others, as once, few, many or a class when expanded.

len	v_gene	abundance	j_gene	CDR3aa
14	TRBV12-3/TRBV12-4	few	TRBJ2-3	CASSFRLVPDTQYF
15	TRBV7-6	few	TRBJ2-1	CASSLREGDYNEQFF
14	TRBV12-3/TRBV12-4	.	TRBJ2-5	CASSLFGSKETQYF
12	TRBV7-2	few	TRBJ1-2	CASRRSAAGYTF
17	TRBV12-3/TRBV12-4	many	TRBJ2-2	CASSLLGQGRHTGELFF
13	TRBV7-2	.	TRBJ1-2	CASSSRTGYGYTF
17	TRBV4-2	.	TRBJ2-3	CASSQPVSAGELDTQYF
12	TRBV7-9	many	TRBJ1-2	CASSPGGYGYTF
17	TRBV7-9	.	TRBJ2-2	CASSLLSRPYSTGELFF
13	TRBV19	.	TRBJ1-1	CASSISGQVPASF
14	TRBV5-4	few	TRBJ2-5	CASSSLTGTETQYF
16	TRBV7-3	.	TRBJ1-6	CASSLNPNQGNSPLHF
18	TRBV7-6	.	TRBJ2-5	CASSLATRGRGRQETQYF
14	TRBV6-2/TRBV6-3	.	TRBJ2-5	CASRERTALRTQYF
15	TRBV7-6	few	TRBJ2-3	CASSLAATSTDTQYF
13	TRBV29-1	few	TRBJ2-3	CSVEIGQSDTQYF
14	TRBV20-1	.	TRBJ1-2	CSARGGTGYYGYTF
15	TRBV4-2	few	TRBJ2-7	CASSQGVEQGLGQYF
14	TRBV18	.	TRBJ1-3	CASSPDSAGNTIYF
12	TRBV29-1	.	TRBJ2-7	CSVESDSYEQYF
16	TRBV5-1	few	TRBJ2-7	CASSLEGAGFTYEQYF
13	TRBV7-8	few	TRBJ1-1	CASSLARQTEAFF
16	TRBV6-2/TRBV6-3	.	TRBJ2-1	CASTRRGAGGFGEQFF
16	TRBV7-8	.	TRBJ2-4	CASSLAVGSAKNIQYF
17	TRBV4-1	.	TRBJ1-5	CASSQVVEPFSNQPQHF
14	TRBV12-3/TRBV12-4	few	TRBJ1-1	CASSSGLRVTEAFF
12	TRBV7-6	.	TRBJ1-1	CASSWTTGEAFF
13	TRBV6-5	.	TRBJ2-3	CASSMGGGDTQYF
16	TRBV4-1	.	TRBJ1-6	CASSGVKTGANSPLHF
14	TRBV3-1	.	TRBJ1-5	CASSQDIRNQPQHF
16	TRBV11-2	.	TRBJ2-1	CASSLTLISSYNEQFF
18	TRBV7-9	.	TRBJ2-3	CASSLAFGASGGTDTQYF
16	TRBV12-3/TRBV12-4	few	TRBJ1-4	CASTSGVREQGEKLFF
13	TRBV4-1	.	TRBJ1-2	CASSYQDTGIGNF
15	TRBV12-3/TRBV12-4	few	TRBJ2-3	CASSFWGIRTDTQYF
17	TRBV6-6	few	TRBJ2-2	CASSYSVQRGVSGELFF
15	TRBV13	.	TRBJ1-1	CASSTKQGAGTEAFF
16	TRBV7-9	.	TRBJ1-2	CASSLHKTGMGRGYTF
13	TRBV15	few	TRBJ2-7	CATSRGNYNEQYF
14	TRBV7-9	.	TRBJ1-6	CASSLADRASPLHF
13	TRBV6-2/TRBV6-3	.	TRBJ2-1	CAARAGGSNEQFF
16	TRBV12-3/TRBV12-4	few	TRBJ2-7	CASAGGVQGPTYEQYF